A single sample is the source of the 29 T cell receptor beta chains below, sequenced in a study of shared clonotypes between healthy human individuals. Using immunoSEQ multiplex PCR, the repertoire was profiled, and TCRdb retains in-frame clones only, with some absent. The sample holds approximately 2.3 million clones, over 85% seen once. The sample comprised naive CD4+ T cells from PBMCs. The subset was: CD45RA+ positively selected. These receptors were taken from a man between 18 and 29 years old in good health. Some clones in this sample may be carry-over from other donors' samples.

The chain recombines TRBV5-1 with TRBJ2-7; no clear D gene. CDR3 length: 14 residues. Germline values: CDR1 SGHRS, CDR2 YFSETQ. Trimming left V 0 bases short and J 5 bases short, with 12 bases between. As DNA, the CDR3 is TGCGCCAGCAGCTTGGACTTGGAGTATAACGAGCAGTACTTC. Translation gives CASSLDLEYNEQYF.

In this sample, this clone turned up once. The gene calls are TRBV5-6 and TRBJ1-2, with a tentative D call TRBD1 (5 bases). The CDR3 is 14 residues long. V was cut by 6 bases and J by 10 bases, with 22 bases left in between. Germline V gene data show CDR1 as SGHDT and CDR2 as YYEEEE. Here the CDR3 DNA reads TGTGCCAGCAACGACTGGGGGTGGATGAGTTTCTACACCTTC. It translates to CASNDWGWMSFYTF.

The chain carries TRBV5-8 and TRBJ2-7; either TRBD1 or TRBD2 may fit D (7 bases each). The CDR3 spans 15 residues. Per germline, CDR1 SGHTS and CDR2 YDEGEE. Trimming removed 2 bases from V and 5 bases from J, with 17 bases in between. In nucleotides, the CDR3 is TGTGCCAGCAGCTTAGCGGGACAGAGGTGGGACGAGCAGTACTTC. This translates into CASSLAGQRWDEQYF.

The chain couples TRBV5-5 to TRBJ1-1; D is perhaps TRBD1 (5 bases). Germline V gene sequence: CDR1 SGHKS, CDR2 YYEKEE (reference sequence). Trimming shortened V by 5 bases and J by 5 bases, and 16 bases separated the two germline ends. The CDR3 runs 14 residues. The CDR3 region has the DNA TGTGCCAGCAGTACGCCGGGGCGGCGTACTGAAGCTTTCTTT. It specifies CASSTPGRRTEAFF.

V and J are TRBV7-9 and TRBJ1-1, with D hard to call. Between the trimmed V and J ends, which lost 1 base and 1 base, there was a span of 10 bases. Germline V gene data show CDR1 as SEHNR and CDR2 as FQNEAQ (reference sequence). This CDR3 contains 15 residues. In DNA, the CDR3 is TGTGCCAGCAGCTTAGATGGACTTAGGAACACTGAAGCTTTCTTT. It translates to CASSLDGLRNTEAFF. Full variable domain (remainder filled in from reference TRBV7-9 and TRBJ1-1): DTGVSQNPRHKITKRGQNVTFRCDPISEHNRLYWYRQTLGQGPEFLTYFQNEAQLEKSRLLSDRFSAERPKGSFSTLEIQRTEQGDSAMYLCASSLDGLRNTEAFFGQGTRLTVV.

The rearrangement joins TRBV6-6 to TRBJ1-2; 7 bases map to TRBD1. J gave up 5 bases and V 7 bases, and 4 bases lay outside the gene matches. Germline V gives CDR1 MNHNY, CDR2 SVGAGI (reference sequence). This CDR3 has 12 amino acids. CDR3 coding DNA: TGTGCCAGCACCCGACAGGGTTATGGCTACACCTTC. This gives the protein CASTRQGYGYTF.

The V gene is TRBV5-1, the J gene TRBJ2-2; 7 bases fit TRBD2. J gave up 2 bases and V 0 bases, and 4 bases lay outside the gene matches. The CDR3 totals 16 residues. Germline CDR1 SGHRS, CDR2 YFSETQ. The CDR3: CASSLEGGSNTGELFF. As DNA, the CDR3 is TGCGCCAGCAGCTTGGAGGGAGGGAGCAACACCGGGGAGCTGTTTTTT.

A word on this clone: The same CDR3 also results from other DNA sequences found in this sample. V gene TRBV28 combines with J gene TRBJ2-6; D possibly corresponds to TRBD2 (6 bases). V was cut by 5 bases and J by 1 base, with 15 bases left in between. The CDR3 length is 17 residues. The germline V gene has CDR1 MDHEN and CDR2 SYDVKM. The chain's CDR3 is CASSLLAGRSGANVLTF. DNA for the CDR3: TGTGCCAGCAGTCTTCTGGCAGGGAGGTCTGGGGCCAACGTCCTGACTTTC.

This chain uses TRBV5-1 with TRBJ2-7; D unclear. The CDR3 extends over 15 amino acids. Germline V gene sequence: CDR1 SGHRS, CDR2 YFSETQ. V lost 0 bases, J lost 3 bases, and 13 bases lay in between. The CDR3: CASSLASWSDYEQYF. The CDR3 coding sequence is TGCGCCAGCAGCTTGGCCTCATGGAGCGACTACGAGCAGTACTTC.

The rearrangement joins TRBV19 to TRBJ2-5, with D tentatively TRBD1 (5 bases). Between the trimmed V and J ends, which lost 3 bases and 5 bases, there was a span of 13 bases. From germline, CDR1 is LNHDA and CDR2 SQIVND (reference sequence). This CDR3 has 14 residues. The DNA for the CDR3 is TGTGCCAGTAGTATGGGGCTGCGCGTGGAGACCCAGTACTTC. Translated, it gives CASSMGLRVETQYF.

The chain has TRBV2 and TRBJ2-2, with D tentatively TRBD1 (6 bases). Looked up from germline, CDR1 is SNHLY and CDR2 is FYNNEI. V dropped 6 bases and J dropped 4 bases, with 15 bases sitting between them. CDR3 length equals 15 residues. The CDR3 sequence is CASSRQASSTGELFF. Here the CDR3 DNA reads TGTGCCAGCAGCCGACAGGCCAGCAGCACCGGGGAGCTGTTTTTT.

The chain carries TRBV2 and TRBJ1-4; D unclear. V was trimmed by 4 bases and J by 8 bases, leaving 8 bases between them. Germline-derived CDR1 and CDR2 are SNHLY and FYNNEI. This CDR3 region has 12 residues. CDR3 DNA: TGTGCCAGCAGTGCGCATGTCGAAAAACTGTTTTTT. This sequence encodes CASSAHVEKLFF.

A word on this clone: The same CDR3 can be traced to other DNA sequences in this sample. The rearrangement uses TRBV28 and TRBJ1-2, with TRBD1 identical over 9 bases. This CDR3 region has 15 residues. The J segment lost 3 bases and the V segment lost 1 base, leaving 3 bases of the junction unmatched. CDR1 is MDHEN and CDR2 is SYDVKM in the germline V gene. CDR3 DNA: TGTGCCAGCAGTTTATTGACAGGGGGGGACTATGGCTACACCTTC. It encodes CASSLLTGGDYGYTF.

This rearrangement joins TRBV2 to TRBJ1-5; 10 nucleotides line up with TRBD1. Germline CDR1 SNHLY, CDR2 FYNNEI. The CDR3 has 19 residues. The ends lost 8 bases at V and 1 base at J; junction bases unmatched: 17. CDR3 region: CASQNPGTGDSLSNQPQHF. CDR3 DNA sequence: TGTGCCAGCCAAAATCCAGGGACAGGGGATAGTCTGAGCAATCAGCCCCAGCATTTT.

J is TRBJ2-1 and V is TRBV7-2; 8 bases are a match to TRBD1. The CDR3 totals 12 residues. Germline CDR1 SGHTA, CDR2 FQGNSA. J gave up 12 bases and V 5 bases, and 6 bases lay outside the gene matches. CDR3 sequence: CASSLDRGGQFF. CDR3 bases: TGTGCCAGCAGCCTAGACAGGGGCGGGCAGTTCTTC. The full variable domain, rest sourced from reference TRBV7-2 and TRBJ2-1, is GAGVSQSPSNKVTEKGKDVELRCDPISGHTALYWYRQSLGQGLEFLIYFQGNSAPDKSGLPSDRFSAERTGGSVSTLTIQRTQQEDSAVYLCASSLDRGGQFFGPGTRLTVL.

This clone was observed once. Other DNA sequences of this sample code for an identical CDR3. The CDR3 DNA follows: TGTGCCAGCTCCACAGGGTTTTATGGCTACACCTTC. Translated: CASSTGFYGYTF. The chain employs TRBV28 and TRBJ1-2, with TRBD1 as a possible D gene (6 bases). Germline assignment: CDR1 MDHEN and CDR2 SYDVKM. The V gene lost 8 bases and the J gene lost 5 bases, with 12 bases spanning the gap. The CDR3 consists of 12 residues.

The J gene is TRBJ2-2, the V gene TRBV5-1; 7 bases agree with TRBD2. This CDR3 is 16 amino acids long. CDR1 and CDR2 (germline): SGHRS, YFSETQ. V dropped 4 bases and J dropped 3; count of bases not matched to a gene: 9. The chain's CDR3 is CASSDEGGTYTGELFF. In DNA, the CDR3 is TGCGCCAGCAGCGACGAGGGAGGGACCTACACCGGGGAGCTGTTTTTT.

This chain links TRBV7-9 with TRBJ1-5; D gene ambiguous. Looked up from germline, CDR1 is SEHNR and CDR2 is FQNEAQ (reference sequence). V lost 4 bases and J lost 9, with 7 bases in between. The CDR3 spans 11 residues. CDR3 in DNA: TGTGCCAGCAGCTCGCTCGGGCCCCAGCATTTT. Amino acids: CASSSLGPQHF.

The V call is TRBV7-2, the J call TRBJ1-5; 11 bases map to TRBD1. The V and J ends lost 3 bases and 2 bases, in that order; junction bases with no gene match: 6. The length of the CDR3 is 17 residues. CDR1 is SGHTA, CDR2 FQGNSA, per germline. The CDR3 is CASSFGTGGTGNQPQHF. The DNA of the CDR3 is TGTGCCAGCAGCTTTGGGACAGGGGGAACGGGCAATCAGCCCCAGCATTTT.

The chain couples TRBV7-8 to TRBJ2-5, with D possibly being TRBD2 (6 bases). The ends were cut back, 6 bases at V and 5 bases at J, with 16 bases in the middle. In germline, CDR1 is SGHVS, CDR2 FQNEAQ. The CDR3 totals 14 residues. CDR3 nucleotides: TGTGCCAGCAGTAAAGGGACTTCAGGGGAGACCCAGTACTTC. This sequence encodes CASSKGTSGETQYF.

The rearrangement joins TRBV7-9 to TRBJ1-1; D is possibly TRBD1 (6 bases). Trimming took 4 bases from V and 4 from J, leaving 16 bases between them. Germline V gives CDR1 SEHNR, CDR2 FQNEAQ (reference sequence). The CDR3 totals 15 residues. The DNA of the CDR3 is TGTGCCAGCAGCTCCGGGGGGCAGGGAAGCACTGAAGCTTTCTTT. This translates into CASSSGGQGSTEAFF.

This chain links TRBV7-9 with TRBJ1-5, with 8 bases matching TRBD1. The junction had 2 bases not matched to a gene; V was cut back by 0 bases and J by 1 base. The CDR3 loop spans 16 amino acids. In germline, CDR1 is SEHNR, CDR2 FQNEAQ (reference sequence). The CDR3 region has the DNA TGTGCCAGCAGCTTAGCCCAGGGGGCGAGCAATCAGCCCCAGCATTTT. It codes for CASSLAQGASNQPQHF.

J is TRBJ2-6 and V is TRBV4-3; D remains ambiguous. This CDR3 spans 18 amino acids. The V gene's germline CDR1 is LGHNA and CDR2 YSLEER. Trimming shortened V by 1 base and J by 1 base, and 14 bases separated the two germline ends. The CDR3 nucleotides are TGCGCCAGCAGCCAAGCACACGGAAGGTCTTCTGGGGCCAACGTCCTGACTTTC. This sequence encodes CASSQAHGRSSGANVLTF.

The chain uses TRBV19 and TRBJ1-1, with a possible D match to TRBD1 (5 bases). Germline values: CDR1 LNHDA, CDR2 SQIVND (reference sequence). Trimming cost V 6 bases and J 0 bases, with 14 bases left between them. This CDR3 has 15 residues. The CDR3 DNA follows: TGTGCCAGTAGCAGGGTCCCACCCCTGAACACTGAAGCTTTCTTT. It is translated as CASSRVPPLNTEAFF.

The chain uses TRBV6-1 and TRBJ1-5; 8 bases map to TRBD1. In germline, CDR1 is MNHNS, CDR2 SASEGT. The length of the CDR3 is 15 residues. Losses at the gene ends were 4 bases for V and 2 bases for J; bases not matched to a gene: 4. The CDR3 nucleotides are TGTGCCAGCAGTGGACCGGACAGGGGCAATCAGCCCCAGCATTTT. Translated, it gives CASSGPDRGNQPQHF.

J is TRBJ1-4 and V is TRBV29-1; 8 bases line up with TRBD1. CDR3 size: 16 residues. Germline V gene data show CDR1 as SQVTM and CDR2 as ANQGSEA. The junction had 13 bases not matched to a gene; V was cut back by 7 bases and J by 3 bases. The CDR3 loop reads CSAEGTGGLSNEKLFF. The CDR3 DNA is TGCAGCGCTGAGGGGACAGGCGGGCTGTCTAATGAAAAACTGTTTTTT.

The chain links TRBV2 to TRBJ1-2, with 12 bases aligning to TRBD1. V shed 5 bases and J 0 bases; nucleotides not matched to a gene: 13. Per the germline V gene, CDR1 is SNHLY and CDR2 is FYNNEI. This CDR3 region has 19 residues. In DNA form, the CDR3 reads TGTGCCAGCAGTCCCCTGGGGACAGGGGGCAGGACTTCTAACTATGGCTACACCTTC. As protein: CASSPLGTGGRTSNYGYTF.

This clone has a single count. CDR3 protein: CASSRRGTNEQFF. The CDR3 bases are TGTGCCAGCAGCCGGAGGGGGACGAATGAGCAGTTCTTC. The gene calls are TRBV5-6 and TRBJ2-1; D possibly uses TRBD1 or TRBD2 (6 bases each). Looked up from germline, CDR1 is SGHDT and CDR2 is YYEEEE. Between the trimmed V and J ends, which lost 4 bases and 7 bases, there was a span of 12 bases. The CDR3 runs 13 residues.

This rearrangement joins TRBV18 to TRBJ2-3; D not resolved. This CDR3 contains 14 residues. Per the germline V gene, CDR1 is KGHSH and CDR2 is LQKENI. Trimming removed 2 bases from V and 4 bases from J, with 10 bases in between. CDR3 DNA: TGTGCCAGCTCACCAGACGGGTCGCCAGATACGCAGTATTTT. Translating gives CASSPDGSPDTQYF.